This record looks at one T cell receptor (beta chain) sequence and its context. No antigen is known for it. Samples came from healthy bone marrow donors. These data come from a study of cytomegalovirus exposure and HLA in healthy donors. Across the study: Genetic ancestry analysis placed about 76% of the 300 to 400 donors that were genotyped in the Caucasian-associated cluster.

Study results and caveats: According to an earlier analysis, most TCR beta V segments yielded productive rearrangements about 87% or about 30% of the time. It emerged from a later analysis that several of the most significant clusters appeared to be linked to common viral pathogens.

Trimming left V 4 bases short and J 4 bases short, with 22 bases between. Looked up from germline, CDR1 is ENHRY and CDR2 is SYGVKD. The CDR3 length is 18 residues. The PCR made use of 60 Vbeta and 13 Jbeta primers. Profiling relied on immunoSEQ multiplex PCR, and the TCRdb table lists in-frame clones only, not all of them. The sample carries over 110,000 clones, roughly 80% recorded once. J is TRBJ2-2 and V is TRBV10-3, with D perhaps matching TRBD1 (6 bases). Sequenced: PBMCs. The TCR was taken from a woman between 50 and 59 years old in good health and CMV-seropositive. The CDR3 is CAISGPRTAQVGTGELFF. In nucleotides, the CDR3 is TGTGCCATCAGTGGCCCCCGGACAGCTCAGGTGGGCACCGGGGAGCTGTTTTTT.